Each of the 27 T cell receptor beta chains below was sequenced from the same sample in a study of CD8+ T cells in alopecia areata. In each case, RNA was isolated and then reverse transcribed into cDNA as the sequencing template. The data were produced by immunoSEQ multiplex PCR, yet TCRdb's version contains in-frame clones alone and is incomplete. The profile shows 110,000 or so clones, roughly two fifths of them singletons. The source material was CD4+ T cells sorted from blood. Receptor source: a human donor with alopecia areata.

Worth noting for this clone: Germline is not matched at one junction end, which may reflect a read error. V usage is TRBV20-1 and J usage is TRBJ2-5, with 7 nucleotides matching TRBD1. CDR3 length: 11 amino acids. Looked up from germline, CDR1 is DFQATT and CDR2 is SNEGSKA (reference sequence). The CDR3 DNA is TGCAGTGTCATCAACCCGGGACAGCACCACTTC. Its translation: CSVINPGQHHF.

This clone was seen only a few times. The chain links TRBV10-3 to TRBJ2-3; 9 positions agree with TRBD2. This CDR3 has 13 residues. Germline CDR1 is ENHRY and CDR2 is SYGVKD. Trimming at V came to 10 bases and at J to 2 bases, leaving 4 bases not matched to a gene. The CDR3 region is CATSSGVTDTQYF. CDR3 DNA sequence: TGTGCCACCTCTAGCGGGGTCACAGATACGCAGTATTTT.

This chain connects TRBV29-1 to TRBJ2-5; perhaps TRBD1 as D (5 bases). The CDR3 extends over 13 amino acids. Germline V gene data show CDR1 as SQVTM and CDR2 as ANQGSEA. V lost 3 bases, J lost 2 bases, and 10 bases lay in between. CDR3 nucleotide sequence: TGCAGCGTTGAGGGGCGCCTGCAAGAGACCCAGTACTTC. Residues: CSVEGRLQETQYF. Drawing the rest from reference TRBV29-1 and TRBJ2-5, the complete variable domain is SAVISQKPSRDICQRGTSLTIQCQVDSQVTMMFWYRQQPGQSLTLIATANQGSEATYESGFVIDKFPISRPNLTFSTLTVSNMSPEDSSIYLCSVEGRLQETQYFGPGTRLLVL.

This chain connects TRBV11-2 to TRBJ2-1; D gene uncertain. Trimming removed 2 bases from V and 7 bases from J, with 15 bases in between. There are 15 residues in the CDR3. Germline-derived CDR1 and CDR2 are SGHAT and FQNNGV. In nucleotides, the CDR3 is TGTGCCAGCAGCTTAATTTACAGACTTACTAATGAGCAGTTCTTC. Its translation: CASSLIYRLTNEQFF.

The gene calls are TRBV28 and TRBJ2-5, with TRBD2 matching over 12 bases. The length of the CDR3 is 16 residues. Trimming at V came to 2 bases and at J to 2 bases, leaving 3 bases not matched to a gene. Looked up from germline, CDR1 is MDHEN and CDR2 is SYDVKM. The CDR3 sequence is CASSLPGLAGQETQYF. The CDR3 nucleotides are TGTGCCAGCAGTTTACCAGGACTAGCGGGACAAGAGACCCAGTACTTC.

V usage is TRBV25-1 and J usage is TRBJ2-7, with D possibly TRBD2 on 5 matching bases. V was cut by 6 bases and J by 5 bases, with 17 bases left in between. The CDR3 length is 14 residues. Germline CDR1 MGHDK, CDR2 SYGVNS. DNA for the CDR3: TGTGCCAGCAGGGACCCGGGATCTAGCCACGAGCAGTACTTC. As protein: CASRDPGSSHEQYF.

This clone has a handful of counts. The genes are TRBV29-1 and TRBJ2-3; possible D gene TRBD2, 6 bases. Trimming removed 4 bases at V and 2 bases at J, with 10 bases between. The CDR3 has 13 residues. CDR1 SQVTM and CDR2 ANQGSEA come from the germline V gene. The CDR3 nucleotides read TGCAGCGTTGTAGGGACTGTCACAGATACGCAGTATTTT. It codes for CSVVGTVTDTQYF.

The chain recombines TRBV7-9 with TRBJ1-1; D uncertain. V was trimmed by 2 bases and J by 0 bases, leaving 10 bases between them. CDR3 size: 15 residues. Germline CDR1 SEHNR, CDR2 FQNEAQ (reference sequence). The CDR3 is CASSLSPGMNTEAFF. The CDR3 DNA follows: TGTGCCAGCAGCTTATCTCCGGGGATGAACACTGAAGCTTTCTTT.

CDR3 DNA sequence: TGTGCCAGCAGTGACGGGGCGGGGGACAGCCGCTACACCTTC. This sequence encodes CASSDGAGDSRYTF. V usage is TRBV6-4 and J usage is TRBJ1-2; the match to TRBD1 covers 7 bases. Germline V gene sequence: CDR1 MRHNA, CDR2 SNTAGT. V lost 2 bases, J lost 9 bases, and 9 bases stayed unmatched. CDR3 length equals 14 residues.

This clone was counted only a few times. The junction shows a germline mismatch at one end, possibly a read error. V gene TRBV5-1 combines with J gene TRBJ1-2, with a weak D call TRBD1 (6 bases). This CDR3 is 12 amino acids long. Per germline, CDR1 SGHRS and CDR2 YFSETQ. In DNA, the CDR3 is TGCGCCAGCAGCCCGGGACACCCGGATCCCGGCTTC. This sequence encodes CASSPGHPDPGF.

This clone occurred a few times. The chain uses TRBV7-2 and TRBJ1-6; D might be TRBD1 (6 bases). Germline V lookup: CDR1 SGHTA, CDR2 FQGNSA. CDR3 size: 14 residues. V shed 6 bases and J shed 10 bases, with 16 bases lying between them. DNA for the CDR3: TGTGCCAGCAGGCGATACGATGGGGGCTCACCCCTCCACTTT. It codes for CASRRYDGGSPLHF.

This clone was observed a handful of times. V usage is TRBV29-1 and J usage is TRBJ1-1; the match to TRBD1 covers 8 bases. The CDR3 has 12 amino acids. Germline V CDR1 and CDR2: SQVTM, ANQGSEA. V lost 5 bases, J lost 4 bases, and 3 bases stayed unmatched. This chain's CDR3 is CSVSGQATEAFF. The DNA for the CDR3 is TGCAGCGTTTCGGGACAGGCCACTGAAGCTTTCTTT. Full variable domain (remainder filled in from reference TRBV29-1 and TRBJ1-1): SAVISQKPSRDICQRGTSLTIQCQVDSQVTMMFWYRQQPGQSLTLIATANQGSEATYESGFVIDKFPISRPNLTFSTLTVSNMSPEDSSIYLCSVSGQATEAFFGQGTRLTVV.

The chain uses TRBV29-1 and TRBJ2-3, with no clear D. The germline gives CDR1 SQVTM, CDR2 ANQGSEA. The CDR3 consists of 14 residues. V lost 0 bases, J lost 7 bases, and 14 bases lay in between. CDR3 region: CSVEDHTGWHTQYF. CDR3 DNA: TGCAGCGTTGAAGATCACACGGGTTGGCATACGCAGTATTTT.

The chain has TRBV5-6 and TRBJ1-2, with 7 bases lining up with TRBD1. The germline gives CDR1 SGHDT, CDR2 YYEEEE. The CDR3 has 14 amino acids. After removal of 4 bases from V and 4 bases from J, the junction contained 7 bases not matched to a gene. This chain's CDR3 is CASSPDRDTYGYTF. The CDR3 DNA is TGTGCCAGCAGCCCTGACAGGGACACCTATGGCTACACCTTC.

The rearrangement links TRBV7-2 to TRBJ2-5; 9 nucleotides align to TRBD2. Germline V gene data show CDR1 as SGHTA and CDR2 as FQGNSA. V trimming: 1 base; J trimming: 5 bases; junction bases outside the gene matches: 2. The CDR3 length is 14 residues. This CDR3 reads CASSLGGGAETQYF. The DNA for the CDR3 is TGTGCCAGCAGCTTAGGCGGGGGGGCGGAGACCCAGTACTTC. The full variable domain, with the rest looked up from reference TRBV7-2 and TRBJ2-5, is GAGVSQSPSNKVTEKGKDVELRCDPISGHTALYWYRQSLGQGLEFLIYFQGNSAPDKSGLPSDRFSAERTGGSVSTLTIQRTQQEDSAVYLCASSLGGGAETQYFGPGTRLLVL.

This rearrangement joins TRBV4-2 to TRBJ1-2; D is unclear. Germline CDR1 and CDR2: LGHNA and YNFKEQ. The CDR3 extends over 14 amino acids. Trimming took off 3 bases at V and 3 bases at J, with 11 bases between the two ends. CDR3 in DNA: TGTGCCAGCAGCCATTTCGGGGAGGACTATGGCTACACCTTC. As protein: CASSHFGEDYGYTF.

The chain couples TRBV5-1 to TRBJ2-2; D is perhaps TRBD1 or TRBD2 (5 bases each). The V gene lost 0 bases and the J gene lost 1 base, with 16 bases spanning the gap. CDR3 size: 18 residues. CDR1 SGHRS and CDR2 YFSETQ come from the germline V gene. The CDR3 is CASSLVPAGSGNTGELFF. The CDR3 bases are TGCGCCAGCAGCTTGGTCCCTGCAGGGAGTGGGAACACCGGGGAGCTGTTTTTT.

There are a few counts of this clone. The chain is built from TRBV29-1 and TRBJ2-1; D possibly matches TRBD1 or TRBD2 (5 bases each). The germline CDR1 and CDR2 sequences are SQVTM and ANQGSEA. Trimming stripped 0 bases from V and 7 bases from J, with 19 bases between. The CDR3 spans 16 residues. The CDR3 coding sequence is TGCAGCGTTGAAGATCCGGGGCGCCCCAGAGGGAATGAGCAGTTCTTC. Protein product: CSVEDPGRPRGNEQFF.

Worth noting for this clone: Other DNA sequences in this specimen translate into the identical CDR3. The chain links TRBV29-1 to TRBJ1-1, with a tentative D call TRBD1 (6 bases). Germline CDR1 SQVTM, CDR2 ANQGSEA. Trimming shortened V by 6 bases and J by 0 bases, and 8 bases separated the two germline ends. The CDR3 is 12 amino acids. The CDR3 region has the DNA TGCAGCGTCGGACAGTTGAACACTGAAGCTTTCTTT. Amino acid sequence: CSVGQLNTEAFF.

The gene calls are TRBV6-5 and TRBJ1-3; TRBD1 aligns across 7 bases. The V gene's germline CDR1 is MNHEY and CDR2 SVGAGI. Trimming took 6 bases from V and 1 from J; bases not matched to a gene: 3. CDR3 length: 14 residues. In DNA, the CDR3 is TGTGCCAGCAGCTTGACAGGGTCTGGAAACACCATATATTTT. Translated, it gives CASSLTGSGNTIYF.

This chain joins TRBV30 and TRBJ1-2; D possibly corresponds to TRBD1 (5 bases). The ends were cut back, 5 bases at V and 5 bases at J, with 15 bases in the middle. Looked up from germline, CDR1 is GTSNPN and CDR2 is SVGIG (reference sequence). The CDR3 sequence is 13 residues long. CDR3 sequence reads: CAWVVPGRYGYTF. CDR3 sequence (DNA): TGTGCCTGGGTAGTACCAGGGAGGTATGGCTACACCTTC.

The chain's CDR3 is CSVDRGPGNTIYF. In DNA form, the CDR3 reads TGCAGCGTCGACAGGGGCCCTGGAAACACCATATATTTT. V and J are TRBV29-1 and TRBJ1-3, with 8 bases lining up with TRBD1. CDR3 size: 13 residues. The V and J ends lost 6 bases and 2 bases, in that order; junction bases with no gene match: 3. Germline assignment: CDR1 SQVTM and CDR2 ANQGSEA. The full variable domain, rest sourced from reference TRBV29-1 and TRBJ1-3, is SAVISQKPSRDICQRGTSLTIQCQVDSQVTMMFWYRQQPGQSLTLIATANQGSEATYESGFVIDKFPISRPNLTFSTLTVSNMSPEDSSIYLCSVDRGPGNTIYFGEGSWLTVV.

CDR3 sequence (DNA): TGTGCCACCAGCGAGGGCCTTTATCCCACCGGGGAGCTGTTTTTT. This translates into CATSEGLYPTGELFF. This chain links TRBV15 with TRBJ2-2, with D perhaps TRBD2 (5 bases). The CDR3 totals 15 residues. V was shortened by 5 bases and J by 4 bases, with 14 bases between the two germline ends. Germline CDR1 and CDR2: LNHNV and YYDKDF (reference sequence).

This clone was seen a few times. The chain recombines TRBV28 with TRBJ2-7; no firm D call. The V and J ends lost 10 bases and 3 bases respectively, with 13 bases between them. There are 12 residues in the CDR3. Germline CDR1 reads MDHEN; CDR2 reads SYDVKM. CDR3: CATVTQGYEQYF. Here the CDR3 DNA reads TGTGCCACCGTAACGCAAGGCTACGAGCAGTACTTC.

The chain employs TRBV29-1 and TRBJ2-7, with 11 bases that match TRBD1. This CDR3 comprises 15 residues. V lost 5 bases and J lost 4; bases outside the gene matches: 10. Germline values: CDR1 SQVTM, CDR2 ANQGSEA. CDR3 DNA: TGCAGCGTTAAAACCGGGACAGGGGGTGTGTACGAGCAGTACTTC. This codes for CSVKTGTGGVYEQYF.

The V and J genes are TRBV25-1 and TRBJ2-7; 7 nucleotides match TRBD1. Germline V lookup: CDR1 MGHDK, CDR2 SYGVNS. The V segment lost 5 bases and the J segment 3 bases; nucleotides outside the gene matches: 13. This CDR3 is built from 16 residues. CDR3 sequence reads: CASSPSSGQTFYEQYF. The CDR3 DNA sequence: TGTGCCAGCAGTCCCAGTTCGGGACAGACGTTCTACGAGCAGTACTTC.

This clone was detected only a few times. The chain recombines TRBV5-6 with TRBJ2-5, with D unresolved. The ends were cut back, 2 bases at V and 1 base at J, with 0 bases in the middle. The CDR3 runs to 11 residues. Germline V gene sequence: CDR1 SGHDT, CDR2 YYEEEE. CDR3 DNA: TGTGCCAGCAGCTTCCAAGAGACCCAGTACTTC. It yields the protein CASSFQETQYF.